This record covers a single T cell receptor (beta chain). What it binds is not known. It was with a sample-barcoded 5' primer and a J-beta primer mix that a second PCR of roughly 7 to 12 cycles was run. One entry per CDR3 protein results from TCRdb running MiXCR on the 5' RACE reads. The repertoire holds around 2 million distinct CDR3 sequences, with approximately 40% as singletons. V shed 0 bases and J 2 bases; nucleotides not matched to a gene: 7. The CDR3 covers 16 residues. Germline V lookup: CDR1 GTSNPN, CDR2 SVGIG (reference sequence). These data come from a study of blood T cells in healthy people across ages. Turning to the study itself: Template switching captured about one barcoded beta molecule per two T cells. Broader study findings: Any conclusive comparison of naive versus antigen-experienced cells was prevented by using unsorted PBMCs.

The clonotype comes from a human donor in good health. This chain uses TRBV30 with TRBJ2-3, with 8 bases that match TRBD2. The specimen sequenced was blood. The CDR3 protein is CAWSVSTSGFTDTQYF. The CDR3 coding sequence is TGTGCCTGGAGTGTTAGTACTAGCGGATTCACAGATACGCAGTATTTT. Drawing the rest from reference TRBV30 and TRBJ2-3, the complete variable domain is SQTIHQWPATLVQPVGSPLSLECTVEGTSNPNLYWYRQAAGRGLQLLFYSVGIGQISSEVPQNLSASRPQDRQFILSSKKLLLSDSGFYLCAWSVSTSGFTDTQYFGPGTRLTVL.